Here is one T cell receptor beta chain with its context. Its antigen is unknown. These data belong to a study of breast tumors, draining lymph nodes, adjacent tissues. Study findings and constraints: Most tumor T cells seemingly derive from lymph node, then expand in tumor. Compared with basal-like, luminal-like tumors shared significantly more repertoire with nontumor tissue. Tumor TCR diversity was below lymph nodes but above nontumor tissue. That most tumor T cells come from lymph nodes remained unproven.

MiXCR, applied by TCRdb to the multiplex PCR reads, yields one record per CDR3 protein. The profile shows over 150,000 distinct CDR3 sequences, around 29% of them singletons. Breast cancer patients provided tissue from their axillary draining lymph nodes. The germline CDR1 and CDR2 sequences are DFQATT and SNEGSKA (reference sequence). V lost 0 bases, J lost 7 bases, and 9 bases stayed unmatched. This CDR3 has 16 residues. The receptor was isolated from a female donor with breast cancer. Some clones in this sample may be carry-over from other donors' samples. Input material: axillary lymph node tissue. The chain is built from TRBV20-1 and TRBJ1-5, with 10 bases fitting TRBD1. The CDR3 spells CSARDRGTGAGQPQHF. The CDR3 bases are TGCAGTGCTAGAGATCGGGGGACAGGGGCTGGGCAGCCCCAGCATTTT.